This T cell receptor beta chain was identified during a study of blood T cells in healthy people across ages. Study-level results: Calculation of diversity from one million T cells yielded estimates considered to be underestimates.

The use of a sample-barcoded 5' primer and a J-beta primer mix characterized a second PCR of roughly 6 to 11 cycles. In TCRdb, the 5' RACE reads were re-called with MiXCR into one record per CDR3 protein. Here the sample spans about 1.5 million distinct CDR3 sequences, 42% being singletons. On this clonotype itself: Its antigen is currently unknown.

The CDR3 is 14 amino acids. Trimming took off 2 bases at V and 4 bases at J, with 11 bases between the two ends. Germline loops: CDR1 SGHTA, CDR2 FQGNSA. No fewer than 6 million PBMCs went into each sample. The V call is TRBV7-2, the J call TRBJ1-2; D unresolved. The sequenced material came from blood. The receptor's source is a woman aged 18-29 years in good health. CDR3 amino acids: CASSLQTVAYGYTF. CDR3 coding DNA: TGTGCCAGCAGCTTACAGACTGTTGCCTATGGCTACACCTTC.